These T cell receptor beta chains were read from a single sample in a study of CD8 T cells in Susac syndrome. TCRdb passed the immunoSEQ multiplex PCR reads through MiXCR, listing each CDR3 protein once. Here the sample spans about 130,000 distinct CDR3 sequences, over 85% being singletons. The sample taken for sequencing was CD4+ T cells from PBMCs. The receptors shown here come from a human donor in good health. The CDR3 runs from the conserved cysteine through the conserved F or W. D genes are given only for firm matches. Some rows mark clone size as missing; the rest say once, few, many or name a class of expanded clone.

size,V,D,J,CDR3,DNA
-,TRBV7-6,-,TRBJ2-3,CASSFSVASTDTQYF,TGTGCCAGCAGCTTCTCGGTTGCTAGCACAGATACGCAGTATTTT
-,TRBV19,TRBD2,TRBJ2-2,CAVSSGIPTNTGELFF,TGTGCAGTTTCTAGCGGGATACCTACGAACACCGGGGAGCTGTTTTTT
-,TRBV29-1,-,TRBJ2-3,CSVESTSSTDTQYF,TGCAGCGTTGAAAGTACTTCGAGCACAGATACGCAGTATTTT
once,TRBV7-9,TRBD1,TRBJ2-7,CASSAGQGTQYF,TGTGCCAGCAGCGCCGGACAGGGCACGCAGTACTTC
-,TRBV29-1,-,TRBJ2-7,CSVERETGPPYEQYF,TGCAGCGTTGAGAGGGAGACAGGTCCTCCATACGAGCAGTACTTC
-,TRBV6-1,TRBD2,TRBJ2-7,CASRAGGPLEQYF,TGTGCCAGCAGAGCGGGAGGTCCTCTCGAGCAGTACTTC
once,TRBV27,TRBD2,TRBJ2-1,CASSRPGTSGMDEQFF,TGTGCCAGCAGTAGGCCTGGGACTAGCGGGATGGATGAGCAGTTCTTC
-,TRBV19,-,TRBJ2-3,CASRLGAGTDTQYF,TGTGCCAGTAGGTTGGGAGCAGGGACAGATACGCAGTATTTT
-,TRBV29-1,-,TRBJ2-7,CSVEGPKGGYEQYF,TGCAGCGTTGAAGGGCCGAAGGGGGGCTACGAGCAGTACTTC
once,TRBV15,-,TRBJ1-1,CATSRAGQLNTEAFF,TGTGCCACCAGCAGAGCAGGACAGCTGAACACTGAAGCTTTCTTT
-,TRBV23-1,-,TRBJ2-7,CASSQLGTPYEQYF,TGCGCCAGCAGTCAATTGGGGACTCCCTACGAGCAGTACTTC
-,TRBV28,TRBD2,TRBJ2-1,CASSFTSSGRNEQFF,TGTGCCAGCAGTTTCACTAGTAGCGGGCGCAATGAGCAGTTCTTC
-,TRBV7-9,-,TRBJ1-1,CASSLVGGGTEAFF,TGTGCCAGCAGCTTAGTGGGCGGGGGAACTGAAGCTTTCTTT
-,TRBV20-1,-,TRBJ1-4,CALGGLREKLFF,TGCGCACTCGGGGGGCTGCGGGAAAAACTGTTTTTT
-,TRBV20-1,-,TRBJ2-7,CSARGGSYEQYF,TGCAGTGCTAGAGGAGGGTCCTACGAGCAGTACTTC
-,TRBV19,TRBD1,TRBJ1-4,CASSTGARGPTNEKLFF,TGTGCCAGTAGTACAGGGGCCAGGGGGCCCACTAATGAAAAACTGTTTTTT
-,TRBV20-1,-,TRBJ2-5,CSARLGRGRETQYF,TGCAGTGCTAGGCTTGGCAGGGGTAGGGAGACCCAGTACTTC
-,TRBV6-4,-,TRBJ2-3,CASSATTSTDTQYF,TGTGCCAGCAGTGCCACGACCTCCACAGATACGCAGTATTTT
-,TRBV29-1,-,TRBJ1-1,CSVVRQANTEAFF,TGCAGCGTAGTCAGACAGGCGAACACTGAAGCTTTCTTT
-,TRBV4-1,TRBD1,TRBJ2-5,CASSPPSAGGETQYF,TGCGCCAGCAGCCCGCCCTCTGCAGGGGGAGAGACCCAGTACTTC
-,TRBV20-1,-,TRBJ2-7,CSAGTTYEQYF,TGCAGTGCAGGCACCACCTACGAGCAGTACTTC
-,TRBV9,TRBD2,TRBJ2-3,CASSVGLAGGGATTDTQYF,TGTGCCAGCAGCGTCGGACTAGCGGGAGGAGGCGCTACCACAGATACGCAGTATTTT
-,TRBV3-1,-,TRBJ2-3,CASSQQTGGDTQYF,TGTGCCAGCAGCCAACAGACCGGCGGAGATACGCAGTATTTT
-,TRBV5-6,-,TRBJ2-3,CASSLAGAVGQNTQYF,TGTGCCAGCAGCTTGGCCGGAGCGGTAGGACAAAATACGCAGTATTTT
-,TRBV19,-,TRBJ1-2,CASSIGTTYGYTF,TGTGCCAGTAGTATAGGAACGACCTATGGCTACACCTTC
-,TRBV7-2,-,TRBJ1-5,CASSVQQGWNQPQHF,TGTGCCAGCAGCGTCCAACAGGGTTGGAATCAGCCCCAGCATTTT
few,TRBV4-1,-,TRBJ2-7,CASSQPPDSYEQYF,TGCGCCAGCAGCCAACCCCCCGACAGCTACGAGCAGTACTTC
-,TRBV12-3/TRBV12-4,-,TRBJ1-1,CASRYLTGNTEAFF,TGTGCCAGCAGGTACCTTACAGGGAACACTGAAGCTTTCTTT
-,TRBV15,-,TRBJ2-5,CATSRDRSEETQYF,TGTGCCACCAGCAGAGATCGAAGCGAGGAGACCCAGTACTTC
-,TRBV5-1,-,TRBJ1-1,CASSLMGTGTTEAFF,TGCGCCAGCAGCTTGATGGGGACGGGTACCACTGAAGCTTTCTTT
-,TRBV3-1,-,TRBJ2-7,CASSRVGGYEQYF,TGTGCCAGCAGCCGCGTAGGCGGTTACGAGCAGTACTTC
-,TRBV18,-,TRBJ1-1,CASSPGAYTEAFF,TGTGCCAGCTCACCCGGGGCGTACACTGAAGCTTTCTTT
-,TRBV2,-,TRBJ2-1,CASSSQGYEQFF,TGTGCCAGCAGTTCTCAGGGTTATGAGCAGTTCTTC
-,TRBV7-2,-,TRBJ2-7,CASSSSPHVAYEQYF,TGTGCCAGCAGCTCAAGCCCCCACGTAGCCTACGAGCAGTACTTC
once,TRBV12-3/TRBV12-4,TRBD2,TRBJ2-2,CASSRGSDTGELFF,TGTGCCAGCAGTCGCGGGAGCGATACCGGGGAGCTGTTTTTT
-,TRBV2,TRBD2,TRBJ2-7,CASNQARLAGEQYF,TGTGCCAGCAATCAGGCGAGACTAGCGGGGGAGCAGTACTTC
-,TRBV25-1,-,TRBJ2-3,CASQTSGRTDTQYF,TGTGCCAGCCAAACCTCAGGGAGGACAGATACGCAGTATTTT
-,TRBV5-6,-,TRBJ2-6,CASSSAEGANVLTF,TGTGCCAGCAGCTCCGCAGAGGGGGCCAACGTCCTGACTTTC
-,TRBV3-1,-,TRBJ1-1,CASSPHRLGATEAFF,TGTGCCAGCAGCCCTCACAGGTTAGGCGCCACTGAAGCTTTCTTT
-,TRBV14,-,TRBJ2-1,CASSWGHYNEQFF,TGTGCCAGCAGCTGGGGACACTACAATGAGCAGTTCTTC
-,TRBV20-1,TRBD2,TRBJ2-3,CSARGGRGTDTQYF,TGCAGTGCTCGGGGAGGGCGAGGCACAGATACGCAGTATTTT
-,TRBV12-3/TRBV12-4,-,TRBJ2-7,CASSLIQGIGQYF,TGTGCCAGCAGCCTGATACAGGGAATAGGGCAGTACTTC
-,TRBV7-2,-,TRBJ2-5,CASSLDLGPKYF,TGTGCCAGCAGCTTAGACTTAGGACCAAAGTACTTC
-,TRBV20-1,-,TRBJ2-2,CSARRAGRYTGELFF,TGCAGTGCTAGAAGGGCGGGAAGATACACCGGGGAGCTGTTTTTT